The 18 T cell receptor beta chains presented below share a single source sample, sequenced in a study of T cells in tuberculosis. Only in-frame clones appear in the TCRdb table, and some are missing; sequencing was by immunoSEQ multiplex PCR. The top ten clones hold around 10% of a sample with several thousand clones, roughly 94% of them seen once. The specimen was PBMCs. These receptors all stem from an adult with tuberculosis.

The chain employs TRBV10-3 and TRBJ2-7, with TRBD2 identical over 10 bases. CDR1 and CDR2 (germline): ENHRY, SYGVKD. CDR3 size: 14 residues. Trimming at V came to 5 bases and at J to 3 bases, leaving 4 bases not matched to a gene. The CDR3 nucleotides are TGTGCCATCAGTTCGTCTAGCGGGGGCTACGAGCAGTACTTC. Amino acids: CAISSSSGGYEQYF.

The gene calls are TRBV2 and TRBJ2-3, with 13 positions matching TRBD2. This CDR3 is built from 15 residues. V lost 10 bases and J lost 2; bases outside the gene matches: 6. Germline CDR1 is SNHLY and CDR2 is FYNNEI. CDR3 sequence reads: CATIGLAGVTDTQYF. CDR3 coding DNA: TGTGCCACCATAGGACTAGCGGGAGTCACAGATACGCAGTATTTT.

The V gene is TRBV5-1, the J gene TRBJ2-6; 7 bases are a match to TRBD1. CDR1 and CDR2 from the germline V gene are SGHRS and YFSETQ. The V gene end was trimmed by 4 bases and the J gene end by 0 bases; junction bases not matched to a gene: 13. The CDR3 runs 19 residues. CDR3 sequence reads: CASSPAGPRGYSGANVLTF. The CDR3 nucleotides read TGCGCCAGCAGCCCGGCAGGGCCCAGGGGGTACTCTGGGGCCAACGTCCTGACTTTC.

The CDR3 here is CASTLRQGVGNTEAFF. For the CDR3, the DNA is TGTGCCAGTACCTTAAGACAGGGTGTTGGGAACACTGAAGCTTTCTTT. This chain joins TRBV19 and TRBJ1-1, with 7 bases identical to TRBD1. With 7 bases clipped from V and 1 base from J, the junction kept 12 bases outside the gene matches. This CDR3 spans 16 amino acids. The V gene's germline CDR1 is LNHDA and CDR2 SQIVND (reference sequence). Full variable domain (rest looked up from reference TRBV19 and TRBJ1-1): DGGITQSPKYLFRKEGQNVTLSCEQNLNHDAMYWYRQDPGQGLRLIYYSQIVNDFQKGDIAEGYSVSREKKESFPLTVTSAQKNPTAFYLCASTLRQGVGNTEAFFGQGTRLTVV.

The V call is TRBV5-6, the J call TRBJ2-7; D perhaps matches TRBD1 (5 bases). The CDR3 runs 13 residues. V dropped 1 base and J dropped 6 bases, with 11 bases sitting between them. Germline lookup yields CDR1 SGHDT and CDR2 YYEEEE. CDR3 nucleotides: TGTGCCAGCAGCTTGACTCGCAGGGCCGAGCAGTACTTC. It yields the protein CASSLTRRAEQYF.

This clone occurred once. The rearrangement uses TRBV19 and TRBJ2-7; 8 bases are a match to TRBD1. Germline CDR1 LNHDA, CDR2 SQIVND (reference sequence). This CDR3 is built from 16 residues. V shed 5 bases and J 2 bases; nucleotides not matched to a gene: 11. The CDR3 is CASSAAQGQAAYEQYF. The DNA of the CDR3 is TGTGCCAGTAGTGCCGCCCAGGGACAGGCCGCCTACGAGCAGTACTTC.

The chain couples TRBV7-8 to TRBJ2-3; D remains unclear. Germline values: CDR1 SGHVS, CDR2 FQNEAQ. V lost 3 bases, J lost 0 bases, and 13 bases lay in between. CDR3 length: 16 amino acids. The CDR3 nucleotides are TGTGCCAGCAGCTTCTACCCGGGTGCTAGCACAGATACGCAGTATTTT. This gives the protein CASSFYPGASTDTQYF.

This chain joins TRBV19 and TRBJ1-3; 7 nucleotides match TRBD1. The CDR3 totals 14 residues. Germline V gene lookup returns CDR1 LNHDA and CDR2 SQIVND (reference sequence). Trimming took 7 bases from V and 0 from J; bases not matched to a gene: 3. CDR3 amino acids: CASKDRPSGNTIYF. The DNA of the CDR3 is TGTGCCAGTAAGGACAGGCCCTCTGGAAACACCATATATTTT.

This clone was observed a few times. V usage is TRBV5-1 and J usage is TRBJ2-1; TRBD1 might be the D (6 bases). The CDR3 extends over 14 amino acids. Trimming removed 4 bases at V and 3 bases at J, with 11 bases between. The germline CDR1 and CDR2 sequences are SGHRS and YFSETQ. In nucleotides, the CDR3 is TGCGCCAGCAGCGACTGGGGACACTACAATGAGCAGTTCTTC. Amino acids: CASSDWGHYNEQFF. The full variable domain, completed using reference TRBV5-1 and TRBJ2-1, is KAGVTQTPRYLIKTRGQQVTLSCSPISGHRSVSWYQQTPGQGLQFLFEYFSETQRNKGNFPGRFSGRQFSNSRSEMNVSTLELGDSALYLCASSDWGHYNEQFFGPGTRLTVL.

The rearrangement joins TRBV30 to TRBJ1-4; D uncertain. The CDR3 consists of 13 residues. Germline V lookup: CDR1 GTSNPN, CDR2 SVGIG (reference sequence). V was clipped by 4 bases and J by 5 bases, with 11 bases between them. CDR3 region: CAWNYPGNEKLFF. The CDR3 coding sequence is TGTGCCTGGAATTACCCCGGGAATGAAAAACTGTTTTTT.

This rearrangement joins TRBV19 to TRBJ2-5, with D unresolved. The CDR3 runs 11 residues. The V gene's germline CDR1 is LNHDA and CDR2 SQIVND (reference sequence). V lost 8 bases and J 4 bases, leaving 8 bases between the germline ends. The chain's CDR3 is CASEESETQYF. The CDR3, as DNA: TGTGCCAGTGAGGAGTCAGAGACCCAGTACTTC.

The chain combines TRBV7-9 with TRBJ2-1; the match to TRBD1 covers 7 bases. V was clipped by 6 bases and J by 8 bases; unmatched bases: 10. The CDR3 is made up of 14 amino acids. Germline V gives CDR1 SEHNR, CDR2 FQNEAQ (reference sequence). CDR3 DNA: TGTGCCAGCAGACCAACCTACAGGGGACATGAGCAGTTCTTC. This gives the protein CASRPTYRGHEQFF.

The count of this clone is one. This chain uses TRBV7-6 with TRBJ2-7, with TRBD2 as a possible D gene (6 bases). There are 15 residues in the CDR3. CDR1 SGHVS and CDR2 FNYEAQ come from the germline V gene. V was trimmed by 4 bases and J by 2 bases, leaving 15 bases between them. In nucleotides, the CDR3 is TGTGCCAGCAGCTCCCGCGGGGACGGACCCTACGAGCAGTACTTC. This encodes CASSSRGDGPYEQYF.

The CDR3 nucleotides are TGTGCCAGCAGCCGAACGGGGGAGGACCAAGAGACCCAGTACTTC. Its protein product is CASSRTGEDQETQYF. The J gene is TRBJ2-5, the V gene TRBV7-2, with D possibly being TRBD2 (6 bases). Trimming cost V 5 bases and J 0 bases, with 13 bases left between them. This CDR3 comprises 15 residues. Germline V lookup: CDR1 SGHTA, CDR2 FQGNSA.

The chain joins TRBV13 to TRBJ2-3; 8 bases line up with TRBD2. Germline CDR1 and CDR2: PRHDT and FYEKMQ (reference sequence). The CDR3 is made up of 15 amino acids. V lost 2 bases to trimming and J lost 5 bases; unmatched junction nucleotides: 6. The CDR3 DNA reads TGTGCCAGCAGCTTAAGAGGGACTAGACAAGATACGCAGTATTTT. This sequence encodes CASSLRGTRQDTQYF.

The rearrangement links TRBV5-1 to TRBJ1-6, with D possibly matching TRBD1 (5 bases). This CDR3 is 14 amino acids long. Looked up from germline, CDR1 is SGHRS and CDR2 is YFSETQ. Trimming removed 0 bases from V and 9 bases from J, with 10 bases in between. CDR3 region: CASSLGAGRSPLHF. In nucleotides, the CDR3 is TGCGCCAGCAGCTTGGGTGCAGGGCGTTCACCCCTCCACTTT. The whole variable domain, filled in from reference TRBV5-1 and TRBJ1-6, reads KAGVTQTPRYLIKTRGQQVTLSCSPISGHRSVSWYQQTPGQGLQFLFEYFSETQRNKGNFPGRFSGRQFSNSRSEMNVSTLELGDSALYLCASSLGAGRSPLHFGNGTRLTVT.

This chain joins TRBV30 and TRBJ2-7, with 7 bases matching TRBD1. Trimming cost V 3 bases and J 10 bases; bases outside gene matches: 6. The CDR3 runs 11 residues. Germline CDR1 is GTSNPN and CDR2 is SVGIG (reference sequence). The DNA of the CDR3 is TGTGCCTGGAGACAGGGGACGGAACAGTACTTC. The encoded protein is CAWRQGTEQYF. The complete variable domain, with remaining parts taken from reference TRBV30 and TRBJ2-7, reads SQTIHQWPATLVQPVGSPLSLECTVEGTSNPNLYWYRQAAGRGLQLLFYSVGIGQISSEVPQNLSASRPQDRQFILSSKKLLLSDSGFYLCAWRQGTEQYFGPGTRLTVT.

The genes are TRBV18 and TRBJ2-1; unclear D gene. The V gene's germline CDR1 is KGHSH and CDR2 LQKENI. Trimming took 0 bases from V and 5 from J, leaving 11 bases between them. The CDR3 has 15 residues. This CDR3 reads CASSPPQIRNNEQFF. DNA of the CDR3: TGTGCCAGCTCACCACCGCAGATCAGAAACAATGAGCAGTTCTTC. Full variable domain (missing parts from reference TRBV18 and TRBJ2-1): NAGVMQNPRHLVRRRGQEARLRCSPMKGHSHVYWYRQLPEEGLKFMVYLQKENIIDESGMPKERFSAEFPKEGPSILRIQQVVRGDSAAYFCASSPPQIRNNEQFFGPGTRLTVL.